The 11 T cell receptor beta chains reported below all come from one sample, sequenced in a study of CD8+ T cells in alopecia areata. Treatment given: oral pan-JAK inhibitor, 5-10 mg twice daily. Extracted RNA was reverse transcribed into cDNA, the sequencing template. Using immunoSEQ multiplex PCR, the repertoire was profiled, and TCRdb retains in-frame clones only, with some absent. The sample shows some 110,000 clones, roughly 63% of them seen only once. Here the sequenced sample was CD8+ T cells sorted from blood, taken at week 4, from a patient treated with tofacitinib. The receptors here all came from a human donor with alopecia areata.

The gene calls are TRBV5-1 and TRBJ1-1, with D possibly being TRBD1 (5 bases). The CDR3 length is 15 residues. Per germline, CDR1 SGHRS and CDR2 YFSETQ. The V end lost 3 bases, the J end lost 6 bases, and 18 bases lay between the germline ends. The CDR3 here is CASSSGTTSAPEAFF. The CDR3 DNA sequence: TGCGCCAGCAGCTCCGGGACTACTAGTGCCCCTGAAGCTTTCTTT.

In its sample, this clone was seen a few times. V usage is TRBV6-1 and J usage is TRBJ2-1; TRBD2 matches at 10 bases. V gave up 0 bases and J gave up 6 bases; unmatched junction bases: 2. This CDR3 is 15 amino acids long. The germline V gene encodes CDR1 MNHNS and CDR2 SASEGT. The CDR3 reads CASSEAASGGNEQFF. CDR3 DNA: TGTGCCAGCAGTGAAGCGGCTAGCGGGGGCAATGAGCAGTTCTTC.

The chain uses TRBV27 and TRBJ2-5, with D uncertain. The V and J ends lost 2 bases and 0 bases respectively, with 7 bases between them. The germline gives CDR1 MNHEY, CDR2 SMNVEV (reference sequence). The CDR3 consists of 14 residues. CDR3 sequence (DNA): TGTGCCAGCAGTTTAGACGGTTACCAAGAGACCCAGTACTTC. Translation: CASSLDGYQETQYF.

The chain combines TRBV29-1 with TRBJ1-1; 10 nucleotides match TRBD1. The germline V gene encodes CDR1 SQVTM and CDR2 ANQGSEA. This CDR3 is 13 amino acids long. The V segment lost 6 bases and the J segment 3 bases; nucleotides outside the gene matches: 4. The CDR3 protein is CSVDRGEDTEAFF. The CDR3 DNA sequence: TGCAGCGTGGACAGGGGGGAGGACACTGAAGCTTTCTTT. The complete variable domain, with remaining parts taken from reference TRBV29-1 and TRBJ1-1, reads SAVISQKPSRDICQRGTSLTIQCQVDSQVTMMFWYRQQPGQSLTLIATANQGSEATYESGFVIDKFPISRPNLTFSTLTVSNMSPEDSSIYLCSVDRGEDTEAFFGQGTRLTVV.

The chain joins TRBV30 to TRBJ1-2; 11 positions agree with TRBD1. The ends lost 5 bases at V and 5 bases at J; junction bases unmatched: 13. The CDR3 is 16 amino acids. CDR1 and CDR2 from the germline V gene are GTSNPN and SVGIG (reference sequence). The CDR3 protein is CAWSPGQGDPSYGYTF. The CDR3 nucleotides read TGTGCCTGGTCCCCGGGACAGGGGGATCCCTCATATGGCTACACCTTC.

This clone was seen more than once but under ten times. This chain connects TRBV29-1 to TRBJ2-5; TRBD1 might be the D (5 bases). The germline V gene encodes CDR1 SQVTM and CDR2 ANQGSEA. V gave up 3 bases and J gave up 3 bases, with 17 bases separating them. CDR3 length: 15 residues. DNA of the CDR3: TGCAGCGTTGAGGAAGGCAAAGGGGTGGAAGAGACCCAGTACTTC. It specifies CSVEEGKGVEETQYF.

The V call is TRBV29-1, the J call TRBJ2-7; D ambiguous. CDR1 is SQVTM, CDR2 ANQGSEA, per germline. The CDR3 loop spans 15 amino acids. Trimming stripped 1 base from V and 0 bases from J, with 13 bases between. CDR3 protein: CSVEADPDSSYEQYF. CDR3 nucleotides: TGCAGCGTTGAAGCCGACCCAGATAGCTCCTACGAGCAGTACTTC.

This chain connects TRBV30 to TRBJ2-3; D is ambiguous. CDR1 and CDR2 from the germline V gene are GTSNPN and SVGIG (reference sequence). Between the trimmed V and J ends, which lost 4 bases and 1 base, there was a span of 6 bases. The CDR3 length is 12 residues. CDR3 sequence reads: CAWIEGTDTQYF. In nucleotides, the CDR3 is TGTGCCTGGATAGAGGGCACAGATACGCAGTATTTT.

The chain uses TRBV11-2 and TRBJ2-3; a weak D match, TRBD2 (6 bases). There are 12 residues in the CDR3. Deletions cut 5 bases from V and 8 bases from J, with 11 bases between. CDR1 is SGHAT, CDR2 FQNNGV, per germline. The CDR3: CASSRTTTTQYF. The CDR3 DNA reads TGTGCCAGCAGCCGGACTACAACTACGCAGTATTTT.

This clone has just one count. The CDR3 is CASSSGVRGSPLHF. CDR3 in DNA: TGTGCCAGCAGCTCGGGGGTGAGGGGCTCACCCCTCCACTTT. The chain employs TRBV7-2 and TRBJ1-6, with D tentatively TRBD1 (5 bases). This CDR3 has 14 residues. V shed 4 bases and J shed 10 bases, with 14 bases lying between them. Germline CDR1 reads SGHTA; CDR2 reads FQGNSA.

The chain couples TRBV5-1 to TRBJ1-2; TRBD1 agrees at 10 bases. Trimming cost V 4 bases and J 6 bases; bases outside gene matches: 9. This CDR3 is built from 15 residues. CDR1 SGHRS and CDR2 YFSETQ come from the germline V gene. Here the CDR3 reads CASSARQGAQNGYTF. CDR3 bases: TGCGCCAGCAGCGCCAGACAGGGGGCGCAAAATGGCTACACCTTC.